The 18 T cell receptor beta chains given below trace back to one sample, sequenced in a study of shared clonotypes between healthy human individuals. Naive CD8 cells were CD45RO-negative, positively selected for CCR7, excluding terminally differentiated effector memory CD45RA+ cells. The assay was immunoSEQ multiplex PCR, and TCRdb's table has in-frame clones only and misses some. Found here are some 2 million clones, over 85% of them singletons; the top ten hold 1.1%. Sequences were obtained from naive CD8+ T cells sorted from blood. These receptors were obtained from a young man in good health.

CDR3 sequence: CASSPTTTSRSSGANVLTF. CDR3 in DNA: TGTGCCAGCTCACCAACAACAACAAGCAGGAGCTCTGGGGCCAACGTCCTGACTTTC. The chain couples TRBV18 to TRBJ2-6; D uncertain. Germline CDR1 and CDR2: KGHSH and LQKENI. This CDR3 has 19 residues. Trimming removed 2 bases at V and 0 bases at J, with 17 bases between.

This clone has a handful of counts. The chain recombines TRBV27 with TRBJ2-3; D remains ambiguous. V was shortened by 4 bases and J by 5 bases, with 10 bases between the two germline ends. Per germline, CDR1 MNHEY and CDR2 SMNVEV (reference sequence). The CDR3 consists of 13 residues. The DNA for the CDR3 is TGTGCCAGCAGTTGGTACATGGGAGATACGCAGTATTTT. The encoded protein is CASSWYMGDTQYF.

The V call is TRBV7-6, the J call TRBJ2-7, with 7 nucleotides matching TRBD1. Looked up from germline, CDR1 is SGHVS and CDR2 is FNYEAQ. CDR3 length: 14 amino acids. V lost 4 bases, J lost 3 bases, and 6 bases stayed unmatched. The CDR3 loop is CASSSGGLGYEQYF. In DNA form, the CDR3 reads TGTGCCAGCAGCTCAGGGGGATTGGGCTACGAGCAGTACTTC.

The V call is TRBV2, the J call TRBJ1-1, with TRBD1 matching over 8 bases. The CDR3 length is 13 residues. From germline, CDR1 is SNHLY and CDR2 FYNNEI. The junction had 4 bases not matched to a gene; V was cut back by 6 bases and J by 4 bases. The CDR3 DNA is TGTGCCAGCAGGTTTACAGGGGGCACTGAAGCTTTCTTT. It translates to CASRFTGGTEAFF.

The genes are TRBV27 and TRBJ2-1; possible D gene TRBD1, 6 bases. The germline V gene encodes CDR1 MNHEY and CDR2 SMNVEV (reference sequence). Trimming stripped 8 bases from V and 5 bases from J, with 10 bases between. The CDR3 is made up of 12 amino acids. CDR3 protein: CASADRNNEQFF. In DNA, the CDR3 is TGTGCCAGCGCCGACAGGAACAATGAGCAGTTCTTC.

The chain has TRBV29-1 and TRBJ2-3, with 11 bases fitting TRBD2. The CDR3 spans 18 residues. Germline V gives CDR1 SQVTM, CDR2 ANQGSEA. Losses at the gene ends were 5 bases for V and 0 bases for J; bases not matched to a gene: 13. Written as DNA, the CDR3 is TGCAGCGTTAACCCACTAGCGGGGGACCCTTCTAGCACAGATACGCAGTATTTT. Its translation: CSVNPLAGDPSSTDTQYF.

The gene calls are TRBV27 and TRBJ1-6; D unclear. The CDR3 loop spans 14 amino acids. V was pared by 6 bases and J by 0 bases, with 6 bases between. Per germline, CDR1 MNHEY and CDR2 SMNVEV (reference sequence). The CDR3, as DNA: TGTGCCAGCAGCAAAAGCTCCTATAATTCACCCCTCCACTTT. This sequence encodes CASSKSSYNSPLHF.

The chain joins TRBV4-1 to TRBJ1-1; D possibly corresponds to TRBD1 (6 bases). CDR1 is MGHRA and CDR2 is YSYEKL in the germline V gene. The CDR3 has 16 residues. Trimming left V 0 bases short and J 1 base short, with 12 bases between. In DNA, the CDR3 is TGCGCCAGCAGCCAAGACGGGGGCCGGTGGAACACTGAAGCTTTCTTT. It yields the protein CASSQDGGRWNTEAFF.

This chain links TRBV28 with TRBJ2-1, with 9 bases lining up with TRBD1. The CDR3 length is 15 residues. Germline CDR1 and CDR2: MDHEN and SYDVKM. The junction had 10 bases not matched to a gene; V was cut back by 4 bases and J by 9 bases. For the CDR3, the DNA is TGTGCCAGCAGTTGGTCCGGGACAGGGAACATTGAGCAGTTCTTC. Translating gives CASSWSGTGNIEQFF.

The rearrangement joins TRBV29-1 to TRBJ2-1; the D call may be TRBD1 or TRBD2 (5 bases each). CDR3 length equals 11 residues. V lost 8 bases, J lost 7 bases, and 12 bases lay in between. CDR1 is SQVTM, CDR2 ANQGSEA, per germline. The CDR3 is CSSTWGNEQFF. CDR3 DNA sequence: TGCAGCTCCACGTGGGGGAATGAGCAGTTCTTC.

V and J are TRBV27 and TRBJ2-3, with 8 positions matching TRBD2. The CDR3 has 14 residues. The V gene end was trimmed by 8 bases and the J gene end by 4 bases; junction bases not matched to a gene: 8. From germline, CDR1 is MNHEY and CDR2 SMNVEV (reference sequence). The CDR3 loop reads CASGSRGGSDTQYF. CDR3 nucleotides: TGTGCCAGCGGATCACGGGGGGGCTCAGATACGCAGTATTTT.

The DNA for the CDR3 is TGTGCCAGCAGCATACTAGCGGGAGGGGACAATGAGCAGTTCTTC. Protein sequence: CASSILAGGDNEQFF. The gene calls are TRBV7-8 and TRBJ2-1; the match to TRBD2 covers 13 bases. The CDR3 sequence is 15 residues long. J was trimmed by 5 bases and V by 5 bases; bases with no gene match: 3. CDR1 is SGHVS and CDR2 is FQNEAQ in the germline V gene.

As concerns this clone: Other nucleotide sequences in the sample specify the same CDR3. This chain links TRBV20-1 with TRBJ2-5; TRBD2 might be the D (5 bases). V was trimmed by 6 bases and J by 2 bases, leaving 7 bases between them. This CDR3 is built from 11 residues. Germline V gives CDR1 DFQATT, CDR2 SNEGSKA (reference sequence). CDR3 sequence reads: CSARTQETQYF. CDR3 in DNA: TGCAGTGCAAGGACTCAAGAGACCCAGTACTTC.

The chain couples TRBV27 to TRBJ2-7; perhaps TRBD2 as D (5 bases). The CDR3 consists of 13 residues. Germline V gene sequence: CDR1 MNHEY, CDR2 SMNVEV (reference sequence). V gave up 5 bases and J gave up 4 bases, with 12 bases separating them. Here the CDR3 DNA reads TGTGCCAGCAGTGGGAGTAAAGGTTACGAGCAGTACTTC. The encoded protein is CASSGSKGYEQYF.

This CDR3 reads CASSQGALYGYTF. As DNA, the CDR3 is TGTGCCAGCAGCCAGGGGGCCCTCTATGGCTACACCTTC. This chain uses TRBV5-8 with TRBJ1-2; 8 bases line up with TRBD1. CDR3 length: 13 amino acids. The germline gives CDR1 SGHTS, CDR2 YDEGEE. After removal of 4 bases from V and 4 bases from J, the junction contained 3 bases not matched to a gene.

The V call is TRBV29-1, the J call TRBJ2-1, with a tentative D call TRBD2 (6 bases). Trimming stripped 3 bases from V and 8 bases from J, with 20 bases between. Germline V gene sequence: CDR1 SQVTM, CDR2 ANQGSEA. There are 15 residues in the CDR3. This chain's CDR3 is CSVDRTEGMRDEQFF. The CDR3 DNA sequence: TGCAGCGTTGACAGGACGGAGGGGATGAGGGATGAGCAGTTCTTC.

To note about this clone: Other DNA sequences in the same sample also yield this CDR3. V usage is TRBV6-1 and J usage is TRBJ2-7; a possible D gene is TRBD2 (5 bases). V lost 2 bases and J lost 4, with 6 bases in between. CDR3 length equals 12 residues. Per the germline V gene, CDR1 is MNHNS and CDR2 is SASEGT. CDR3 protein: CASSETGYEQYF. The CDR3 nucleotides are TGTGCCAGCAGTGAAACGGGGTACGAGCAGTACTTC.

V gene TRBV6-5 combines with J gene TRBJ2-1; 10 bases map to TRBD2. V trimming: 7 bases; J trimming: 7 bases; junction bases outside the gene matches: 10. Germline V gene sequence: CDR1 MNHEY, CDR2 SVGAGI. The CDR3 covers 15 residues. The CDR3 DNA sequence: TGTGCCAGCACCCTCCAAGCGGGGGGGCGGAATGAGCAGTTCTTC. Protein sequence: CASTLQAGGRNEQFF.